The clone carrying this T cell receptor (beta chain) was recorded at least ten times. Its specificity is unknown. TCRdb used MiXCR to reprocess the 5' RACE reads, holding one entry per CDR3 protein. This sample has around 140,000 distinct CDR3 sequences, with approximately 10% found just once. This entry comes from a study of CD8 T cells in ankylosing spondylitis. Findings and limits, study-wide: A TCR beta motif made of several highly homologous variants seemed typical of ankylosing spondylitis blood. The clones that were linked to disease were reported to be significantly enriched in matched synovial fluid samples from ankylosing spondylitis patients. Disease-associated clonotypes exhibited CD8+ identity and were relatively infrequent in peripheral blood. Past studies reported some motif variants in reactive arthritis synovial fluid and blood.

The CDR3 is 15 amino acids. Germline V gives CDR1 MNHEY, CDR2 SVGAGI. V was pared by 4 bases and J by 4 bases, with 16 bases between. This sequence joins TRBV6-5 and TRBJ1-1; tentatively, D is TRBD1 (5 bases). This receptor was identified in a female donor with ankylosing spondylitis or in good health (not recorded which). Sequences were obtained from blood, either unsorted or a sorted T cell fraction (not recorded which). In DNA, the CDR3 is TGTGCCAGCAGTTTACCCGCCACGGGGGGCACTGAAGCTTTCTTT. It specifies CASSLPATGGTEAFF.